This T cell receptor beta chain was sequenced during a study of blood T cell repertoires in COVID-19. Study details: T cells, B-cell-depleted T cells, or PBMCs provided the cDNA or gDNA that served as material.

Participants were placed into cohorts based on the clinical history they reported. The recovered donors of Cohort 3 showed two negative PCRs, clearance, or symptom resolution. CDR1 is SGHAT, CDR2 FQNNGV, per germline. This CDR3 is built from 13 residues. Deletions cut 5 bases from V and 7 bases from J, with 12 bases between. Authors' methods: Reference gene primer amplification gave nucleated cell count estimates. Method: immunoSEQ multiplex PCR; TCRdb's copy keeps in-frame clones and lacks some. V, J and clone size derive from that table, while D and trimming were established from the DNA sequence. The sample holds approximately 200,000 clones, 85% to 90% seen once.

This receptor was taken from a man younger than 40 who had recovered from COVID-19. Sequencing was carried out using PBMCs or T cells enriched from blood (not recorded which). The V and J genes are TRBV11-2 and TRBJ2-1; D perhaps matches TRBD2 (6 bases). The CDR3 loop reads CASSQGGYNEQFF. In nucleotides, the CDR3 is TGTGCCAGCAGCCAAGGAGGGTATAATGAGCAGTTCTTC.